This is a list of T cell receptor beta chains from one sample in a study of Tregs in tolerant kidney transplant recipients. Clones were sequenced by immunoSEQ multiplex PCR, and TCRdb holds only the in-frame ones, with some missing. The data contain fewer than 150,000 clones, roughly nine tenths of them singletons. Sequenced input: CD4+ T cells from blood. These receptors all come from a human donor in good health. Both conserved end residues are trimmed from each CDR3.

V,J,CDR3
TRBV18,TRBJ1-1,ASSLPGGGSEAF
TRBV5-1,TRBJ2-1,ASSLVREELQF
TRBV2,TRBJ1-1,ASSGYTEAF
TRBV7-2,TRBJ2-2,ASSYRTGSGELF
TRBV5-1,TRBJ2-7,ASSFSTPDGSYEQY
TRBV7-8,TRBJ2-4,ASSAGLAGLAKNIQY
TRBV2,TRBJ2-1,ASRALATGYNEQF
TRBV4-1,TRBJ2-7,ASSQVAISYEQY
TRBV15,TRBJ2-1,ATSSVQGFPYNEQF
TRBV6-5,TRBJ1-2,ASSYEQGTRGYT
TRBV6-1,TRBJ2-4,ASSFSSYIQY